These T cell receptor beta chains were read from a single sample in a study of blood T cell repertoires in COVID-19. Measured with immunoSEQ multiplex PCR; TCRdb has only the in-frame clones, and not every one. The sample includes approximately 150,000 clones, over 75% seen only once; the top ten take 1.2%. Input material: PBMCs or T cells enriched from blood (not recorded which). The receptors were gathered from a human donor with acute COVID-19. The donor label of this sample is uncertain. The CDR3 runs from the conserved cysteine through the conserved F or W. Fields, in order: CDR3 DNA, CDR3 protein, clone size, V gene, J gene, D gene. The D gene is left open where the match is weak. Not all rows give a size; the values are once, few, many and, for expanded clones, a class.

TGTGCCAGCAGCAAAAGAGAGGGAGAGTCCGGGGAGCTGTTTTTT	CASSKREGESGELFF	-	TRBV21-1	TRBJ2-2	-
TGTGCCAGCAGCTTAGATCTTGCGGGAAACACCATATATTTT	CASSLDLAGNTIYF	-	TRBV11-2	TRBJ1-3	-
TGTGCCAGCTCACCACAAGCAGGGGACGGCTACACCTTC	CASSPQAGDGYTF	-	TRBV18	TRBJ1-2	-
TGTGCCAGCAGCCGAGATGCCGCGGAGGGTCAGCCCCAGCATTTT	CASSRDAAEGQPQHF	-	TRBV7-9	TRBJ1-5	-
TGTGCCAGGTCCCAGCGCGGGGGGGCCTATACGCAGTATTTT	CARSQRGGAYTQYF	-	TRBV5-6	TRBJ2-3	TRBD2
TGTGCCACCAGTGATCCCTGGCTGGGACAGGGAGAAGGCTACACCTTC	CATSDPWLGQGEGYTF	-	TRBV24-1	TRBJ1-2	TRBD1
TGTGCCAGCAGCCAAGATGCAGGACAGGGAAGTTCACCCCTCCACTTT	CASSQDAGQGSSPLHF	-	TRBV4-2	TRBJ1-6	TRBD1
TGCGCCAGCAGCCAATCTAGGACAGTAGACTATGGCTACACCTTC	CASSQSRTVDYGYTF	-	TRBV4-3	TRBJ1-2	-
TGCGCCAGCAGTTTTGACAGGGCGGGCTACACCTTC	CASSFDRAGYTF	-	TRBV5-1	TRBJ1-2	TRBD1
TGTGCCAGCAGCTTGGACAGGGTGGGCTATGGCTACACCTTC	CASSLDRVGYGYTF	once	TRBV5-4	TRBJ1-2	-
TGTGCCAGCAGCTTGGATACCGGGACAGTTAACACTGAAGCTTTCTTT	CASSLDTGTVNTEAFF	-	TRBV5-8	TRBJ1-1	TRBD1
TGTGCCAGCTCACCTCAAGGGGATTCACCCCTCCACTTT	CASSPQGDSPLHF	-	TRBV18	TRBJ1-6	-
TGTGCCAGCAGCCGCCGGGGTCCAGGCACCGGGGAGCTGTTTTTT	CASSRRGPGTGELFF	-	TRBV3-1/TRBV3-2	TRBJ2-2	-
TGTGCCTGGAGTCCGGACAGGGCCTACGAGCAGTACTTC	CAWSPDRAYEQYF	few	TRBV30	TRBJ2-7	TRBD1
TGTGCCAGCAGTTTATCGCAGGGTACAGCAGCTTTCTTT	CASSLSQGTAAFF	-	TRBV27	TRBJ1-1	-
TGTGCCAGCAGTCAAACAGGGGGCGGTCAGCCCCAGCATTTT	CASSQTGGGQPQHF	-	TRBV5-8	TRBJ1-5	TRBD1
TGTGCTAGTGGTCTCCCGGGTATGACGGATACGCAGTATTTT	CASGLPGMTDTQYF	once	TRBV12-5	TRBJ2-3	-
TGCGCCAGCAGCCAATGGGGGAGGGTTTCCTACAATGAGCAGTTCTTC	CASSQWGRVSYNEQFF	-	TRBV4-1	TRBJ2-1	TRBD2
TGTGCCAGCAGCCGGAAGGGAGGAGACACTGAAGCTTTCTTT	CASSRKGGDTEAFF	-	TRBV7-2	TRBJ1-1	-
TGTGCCAGCAGCTTAGGCGGAGGGAACACTGAAGCTTTCTTT	CASSLGGGNTEAFF	once	TRBV7-9	TRBJ1-1	-
TGTGCCAGCACCCTGGGAGGGATCGGCTACGAGCAGTACTTC	CASTLGGIGYEQYF	-	TRBV2	TRBJ2-7	TRBD2
TGTGCCAGCAGCCGCTGGGGGGTCAGTAACATGAACACTGAAGCTTTCTTT	CASSRWGVSNMNTEAFF	-	TRBV3-1/TRBV3-2	TRBJ1-1	-
TGTGCCATCAGGTCCGGGACAGGGGGCCCCGTCTACAATGAGCAGTTCTTC	CAIRSGTGGPVYNEQFF	-	TRBV10-3	TRBJ2-1	TRBD1
TGTGCCAGCAGCTTAGGACAGGGCCGTGAAAAACTGTTTTTT	CASSLGQGREKLFF	-	TRBV11-2	TRBJ1-4	TRBD1
TGTGCCAGCAGTCCGCGGGTAGCGGGGGGCTACGAGCAGTACTTC	CASSPRVAGGYEQYF	once	TRBV2	TRBJ2-7	TRBD2